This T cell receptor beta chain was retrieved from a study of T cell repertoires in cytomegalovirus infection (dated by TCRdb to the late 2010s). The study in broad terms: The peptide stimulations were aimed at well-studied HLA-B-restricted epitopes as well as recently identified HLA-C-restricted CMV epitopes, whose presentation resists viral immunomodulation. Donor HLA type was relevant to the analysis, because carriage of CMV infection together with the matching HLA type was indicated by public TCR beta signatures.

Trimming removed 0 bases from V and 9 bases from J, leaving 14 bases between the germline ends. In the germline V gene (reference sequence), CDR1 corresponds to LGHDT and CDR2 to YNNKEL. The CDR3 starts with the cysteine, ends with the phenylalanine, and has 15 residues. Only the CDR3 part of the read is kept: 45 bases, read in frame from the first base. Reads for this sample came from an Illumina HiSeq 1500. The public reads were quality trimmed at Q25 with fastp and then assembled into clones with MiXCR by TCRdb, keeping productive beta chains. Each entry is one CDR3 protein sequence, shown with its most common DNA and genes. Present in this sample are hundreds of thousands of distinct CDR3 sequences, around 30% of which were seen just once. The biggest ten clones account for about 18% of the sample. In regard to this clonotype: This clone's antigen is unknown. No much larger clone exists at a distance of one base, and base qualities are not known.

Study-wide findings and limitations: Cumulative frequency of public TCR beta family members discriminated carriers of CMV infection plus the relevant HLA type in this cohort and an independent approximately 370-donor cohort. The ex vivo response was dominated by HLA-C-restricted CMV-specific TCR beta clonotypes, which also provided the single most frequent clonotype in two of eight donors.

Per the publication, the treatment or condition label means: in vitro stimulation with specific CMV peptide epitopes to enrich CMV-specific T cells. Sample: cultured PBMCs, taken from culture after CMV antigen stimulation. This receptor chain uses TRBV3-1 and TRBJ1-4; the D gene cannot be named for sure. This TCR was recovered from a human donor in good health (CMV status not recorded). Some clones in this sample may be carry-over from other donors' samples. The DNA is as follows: TGTGCCAGCAGCCAAGATTCGGGTCATTCCAAAAAACTGTTTTTT. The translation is CASSQDSGHSKKLFF.